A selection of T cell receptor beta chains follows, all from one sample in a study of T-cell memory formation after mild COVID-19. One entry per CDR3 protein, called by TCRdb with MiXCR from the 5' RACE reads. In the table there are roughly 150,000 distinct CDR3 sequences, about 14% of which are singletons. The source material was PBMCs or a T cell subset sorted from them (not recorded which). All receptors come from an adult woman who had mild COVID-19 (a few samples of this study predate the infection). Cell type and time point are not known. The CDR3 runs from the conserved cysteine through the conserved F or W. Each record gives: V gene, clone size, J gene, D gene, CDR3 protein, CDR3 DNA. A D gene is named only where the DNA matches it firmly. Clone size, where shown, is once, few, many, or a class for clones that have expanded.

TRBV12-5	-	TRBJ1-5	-	CASGSPQGSAGGERNQPQHF	TGTGCTAGTGGTTCACCCCAGGGGTCGGCGGGGGGCGAACGCAATCAGCCCCAGCATTTT
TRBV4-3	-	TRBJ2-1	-	CASSQEWGRSYNEQFF	TGCGCCAGCAGCCAAGAGTGGGGCCGCTCCTACAATGAGCAGTTCTTC
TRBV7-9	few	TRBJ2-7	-	CASSLWAREQYF	TGTGCCAGCAGCTTATGGGCGCGGGAGCAGTACTTC
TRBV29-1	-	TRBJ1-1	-	CSVEGVSSWMNTEAFF	TGCAGCGTTGAAGGGGTTTCTTCTTGGATGAACACTGAAGCTTTCTTT
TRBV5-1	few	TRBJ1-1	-	CASSLGVLRGNTEAFF	TGCGCCAGCAGCTTAGGGGTCCTCCGGGGGAACACTGAAGCTTTCTTT
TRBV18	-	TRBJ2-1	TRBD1	CASSPPLTGGGNEQLF	TGTGCCAGCTCACCACCGCTTACAGGGGGCGGGAATGAGCAGTTATTC
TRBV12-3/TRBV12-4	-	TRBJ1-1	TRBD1	CASSLRTGQDTEAFF	TGTGCCAGCAGTCTGCGGACAGGGCAGGACACTGAAGCTTTCTTT
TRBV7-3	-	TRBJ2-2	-	CASSSRKGNTGELFF	TGTGCCAGCAGCTCACGCAAGGGGAACACCGGGGAGCTGTTTTTT
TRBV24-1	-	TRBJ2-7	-	CATSGRISTKQYF	TGTGCCACCAGTGGACGGATATCTACGAAGCAGTACTTC
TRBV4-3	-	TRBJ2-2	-	CASSQDRATGELFF	TGCGCCAGCAGCCAAGATAGGGCGACCGGGGAGCTGTTTTTT
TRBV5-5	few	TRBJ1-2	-	CASSLAGSNYGYTF	TGTGCCAGCAGCTTGGCGGGTTCTAACTATGGCTACACCTTC
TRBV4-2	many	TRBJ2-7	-	CASSQGAYEQYF	TGCGCCAGCAGCCAAGGGGCCTACGAGCAGTACTTC
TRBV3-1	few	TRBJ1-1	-	CASSQVENTEAFF	TGTGCCAGCAGCCAGGTTGAGAACACTGAAGCTTTCTTT
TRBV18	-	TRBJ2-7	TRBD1	CASSPGQGAVYEQYF	TGTGCCAGCTCACCAGGGCAGGGGGCTGTCTACGAGCAGTACTTC